The 22 T cell receptor beta chains below come from one sample, sequenced in a study of blood T cell repertoires in COVID-19. Repertoires were generated with immunoSEQ multiplex PCR, while TCRdb's copy carries only in-frame clones and drops some. The data hold 100,000 to 150,000 clones, with approximately 90% observed a single time. What was sequenced was peripheral blood. The source of these receptors is a man over 45 with COVID-19, enrolled during active disease.

The chain employs TRBV15 and TRBJ2-7; D is possibly TRBD1 (6 bases). Germline V gene sequence: CDR1 LNHNV, CDR2 YYDKDF (reference sequence). V gave up 6 bases and J gave up 0 bases, with 9 bases separating them. This CDR3 region has 13 residues. The CDR3 sequence is CATSQGFSYEQYV. DNA of the CDR3: TGTGCCACCAGTCAGGGGTTCTCCTACGAGCAGTACGTC.

This clone was seen only once. The V call is TRBV15, the J call TRBJ2-7, with D perhaps TRBD2 (6 bases). V was clipped by 3 bases and J by 4 bases, with 10 bases between them. The germline V gene encodes CDR1 LNHNV and CDR2 YYDKDF (reference sequence). This CDR3 is 13 amino acids long. The CDR3 DNA reads as TGTGCCACCAGCAGCACGGAGGGTTACGAGCAGTACGTC. This codes for CATSSTEGYEQYV.

The V call is TRBV30, the J call TRBJ2-3; TRBD2 matches at 9 bases. The germline CDR1 and CDR2 sequences are GTSNPN and SVGIG (reference sequence). The CDR3 contains 13 residues. Trimming at V came to 7 bases and at J to 5 bases, leaving 7 bases not matched to a gene. The DNA for the CDR3 is TGTGCCTCAGCGGGAGGCTCCCGAGATACGCAGTATTTT. Translation: CASAGGSRDTQYF.

V is TRBV28 and J is TRBJ2-5, with 7 bases matching TRBD2. CDR1 is MDHEN, CDR2 SYDVKM, per germline. The CDR3 covers 13 residues. CDR3 nucleotide sequence: TGTGTCGCGAAAGGGCTAGCGGAAGAGACCCAGTACTTC. As protein: CVAKGLAEETQYF. Looking up the rest from reference TRBV28 and TRBJ2-5 gives the full variable domain: DVKVTQSSRYLVKRTGEKVFLECVQDMDHENMFWYRQDPGLGLRLIYFSYDVKMKEKGDIPEGYSVSREKKERFSLILESASTNQTSMYLCVAKGLAEETQYFGPGTRLLVL.

The chain couples TRBV6-2 or TRBV6-3 to TRBJ1-2; TRBD1 aligns across 8 bases. Per the germline V gene, CDR1 is MNHEY and CDR2 is SVGEGT. V trimming: 5 bases; J trimming: 8 bases; junction bases outside the gene matches: 7. There are 13 residues in the CDR3. The CDR3 region is CASSHRTGRGYTF. The CDR3, as DNA: TGTGCCAGCAGTCACCGGACAGGGAGAGGCTACACCTTC.

The chain combines TRBV29-1 with TRBJ2-7; D is possibly TRBD1 (5 bases). Germline lookup yields CDR1 SQVTM and CDR2 ANQGSEA. CDR3 size: 14 residues. V gave up 3 bases and J gave up 3 bases, with 15 bases separating them. DNA of the CDR3: TGCAGCGTTGAGGGCAGGGAAGGCAGCTACGAGCAGTACTTC. Translation: CSVEGREGSYEQYF.

V is TRBV5-1 and J is TRBJ2-2; possibly TRBD2 for D (5 bases). The V end lost 4 bases, the J end lost 1 base, and 11 bases lay between the germline ends. The CDR3 consists of 15 residues. CDR1 is SGHRS and CDR2 is YFSETQ in the germline V gene. The CDR3 loop reads CASSPAAVNTGELFF. In nucleotides, the CDR3 is TGCGCCAGCAGCCCAGCGGCGGTGAACACCGGGGAGCTGTTTTTT.

The chain has TRBV7-9 and TRBJ2-5; 11 nucleotides match TRBD2. With V trimmed by 5 bases and J by 4 bases, 9 bases remained unmatched. This CDR3 region has 16 residues. Germline values: CDR1 SEHNR, CDR2 FQNEAQ (reference sequence). CDR3 sequence reads: CASSPLLAGVTETQYF. The DNA for the CDR3 is TGTGCCAGCAGCCCGCTACTAGCGGGAGTAACAGAGACCCAGTACTTC. Combining the CDR3 with reference TRBV7-9 and TRBJ2-5 gives the whole variable domain DTGVSQNPRHKITKRGQNVTFRCDPISEHNRLYWYRQTLGQGPEFLTYFQNEAQLEKSRLLSDRFSAERPKGSFSTLEIQRTEQGDSAMYLCASSPLLAGVTETQYFGPGTRLLVL.

The chain links TRBV27 to TRBJ1-5; the match to TRBD1 covers 8 bases. The CDR3 totals 18 residues. Germline V gene sequence: CDR1 MNHEY, CDR2 SMNVEV (reference sequence). With V trimmed by 2 bases and J by 4 bases, 13 bases remained unmatched. The CDR3 bases are TGTGCCAGCAGTTTAACGAAACAGGGGGTTCCCTTTAATCAGCCCCAGCATTTT. It translates to CASSLTKQGVPFNQPQHF.

The gene calls are TRBV28 and TRBJ2-1; D might be TRBD2 (5 bases). V was shortened by 7 bases and J by 4 bases, with 20 bases between the two germline ends. CDR1 and CDR2 from the germline V gene are MDHEN and SYDVKM. The CDR3 is 16 residues long. The CDR3 spells CASIGAAPTTYNEQFF. For the CDR3, the DNA is TGTGCCAGCATAGGAGCGGCCCCGACCACTTACAATGAGCAGTTCTTC.

The chain is built from TRBV5-5 and TRBJ2-1; TRBD2 matches 8 bases. The germline gives CDR1 SGHKS, CDR2 YYEKEE (reference sequence). This CDR3 comprises 14 residues. The V gene end was trimmed by 0 bases and the J gene end by 7 bases; junction bases not matched to a gene: 3. The CDR3 sequence is CASSLGLAWNEQFF. In DNA, the CDR3 is TGTGCCAGCAGCTTGGGACTAGCGTGGAATGAGCAGTTCTTC.

The V call is TRBV5-6, the J call TRBJ2-5; D is perhaps TRBD2 (6 bases). The CDR3 has 14 residues. V lost 3 bases and J 5 bases, leaving 14 bases between the germline ends. From germline, CDR1 is SGHDT and CDR2 YYEEEE. The CDR3 spells CASSSLAVGETQYF. DNA for the CDR3: TGTGCCAGCAGCTCTTTAGCGGTGGGGGAGACCCAGTACTTC.

The chain is built from TRBV16 and TRBJ1-1; no clear D. CDR3 size: 13 residues. CDR1 is KGHSY and CDR2 is FQNENV in the germline V gene. Trimming left V 0 bases short and J 3 bases short, with 5 bases between. CDR3 sequence reads: CASSQSQDTEAFF. In DNA form, the CDR3 reads TGTGCCAGCAGCCAATCCCAGGACACTGAAGCTTTCTTT.

This clone has more than one count but fewer than ten. The chain combines TRBV2 with TRBJ1-1; D is unresolved. Trimming took 7 bases from V and 4 from J, leaving 16 bases between them. This CDR3 region has 14 residues. From germline, CDR1 is SNHLY and CDR2 FYNNEI. In nucleotides, the CDR3 is TGTGCCAGCATTAGAGACGGGGTACCCACTGAAGCTTTCTTT. Translation gives CASIRDGVPTEAFF.

The rearrangement joins TRBV5-1 to TRBJ2-1, with D perhaps TRBD1 (6 bases). The CDR3 runs to 16 residues. Trimming took off 0 bases at V and 5 bases at J, with 15 bases between the two ends. CDR1 and CDR2 (germline): SGHRS, YFSETQ. CDR3 sequence: CASSLAPLQGNNEQFF. The CDR3 region has the DNA TGCGCCAGCAGCTTGGCACCGTTACAGGGCAACAATGAGCAGTTCTTC.

The chain employs TRBV5-4 and TRBJ1-3, with D unclear. Germline V gives CDR1 SGHNT, CDR2 YYREEE (reference sequence). V was shortened by 0 bases and J by 3 bases, with 13 bases between the two germline ends. This CDR3 is built from 16 residues. CDR3 loop: CASSLEEGRGGNTIYF. The CDR3 DNA reads TGTGCCAGCAGCTTGGAGGAGGGAAGAGGTGGAAACACCATATATTTT.

This clone occurred a few times. The chain couples TRBV5-4 to TRBJ2-2, with 9 bases matching TRBD2. Germline V gene lookup returns CDR1 SGHNT and CDR2 YYREEE (reference sequence). This CDR3 has 16 amino acids. The junction had 6 bases not matched to a gene; V was cut back by 3 bases and J by 3 bases. The chain's CDR3 is CASSSGLARDTGELFF. CDR3 in DNA: TGTGCCAGCAGCTCCGGACTAGCGAGGGACACCGGGGAGCTGTTTTTT.

This chain links TRBV30 with TRBJ2-5; 7 bases map to TRBD1. Germline V gives CDR1 GTSNPN, CDR2 SVGIG (reference sequence). Trimming cost V 3 bases and J 1 base; bases outside gene matches: 5. The CDR3 extends over 14 amino acids. In nucleotides, the CDR3 is TGTGCCTGGAGACCCGACAGGGCCCAAGAGACCCAGTACTTC. It is translated as CAWRPDRAQETQYF.

The chain employs TRBV13 and TRBJ1-1, with D unclear. The CDR3 spans 14 residues. Trimming removed 2 bases at V and 7 bases at J, with 14 bases between. Germline values: CDR1 PRHDT, CDR2 FYEKMQ (reference sequence). The CDR3 coding sequence is TGTGCCAGCAGCTTACGGGTCTCGGGTGGTGAAGCTTTCTTT. It specifies CASSLRVSGGEAFF.

The chain employs TRBV25-1 and TRBJ1-1; possibly TRBD1 for D (5 bases). Germline V gene sequence: CDR1 MGHDK, CDR2 SYGVNS. The CDR3 extends over 13 amino acids. Trimming took off 7 bases at V and 1 base at J, with 10 bases between the two ends. The DNA of the CDR3 is TGTGCCAGCATAGGGCAGGGGAACACTGAAGCTTTCTTT. This gives the protein CASIGQGNTEAFF.

This sequence joins TRBV5-8 and TRBJ2-1; 16 nucleotides line up with TRBD2. Germline V CDR1 and CDR2: SGHTS, YDEGEE. Trimming cost V 6 bases and J 0 bases; bases outside gene matches: 12. The CDR3 loop spans 20 amino acids. The DNA of the CDR3 is TGTGCCAGCAACGACACCTCCGGGACTAGCGGGGGGGGCTCCTACAATGAGCAGTTCTTC. Translation: CASNDTSGTSGGGSYNEQFF. The variable domain in full, completed from reference TRBV5-8 and TRBJ2-1, reads EAGVTQSPTHLIKTRGQQATLRCSPISGHTSVYWYQQALGLGLQFLLWYDEGEERNRGNFPPRFSGRQFPNYSSELNVNALELEDSALYLCASNDTSGTSGGGSYNEQFFGPGTRLTVL.

This chain links TRBV7-8 with TRBJ1-5; no definite D call. There are 13 residues in the CDR3. The germline V and J ends were trimmed by 5 bases and 9 bases, with 14 bases remaining between them. The germline V gene has CDR1 SGHVS and CDR2 FQNEAQ. The CDR3 sequence: CASSANTYGPQHF. The CDR3 region has the DNA TGTGCCAGCAGCGCAAATACTTATGGGCCCCAGCATTTT. The full variable domain, rest sourced from reference TRBV7-8 and TRBJ1-5, is GAGVSQSPRYKVAKRGQDVALRCDPISGHVSLFWYQQALGQGPEFLTYFQNEAQLDKSGLPSDRFFAERPEGSVSTLKIQRTQQEDSAVYLCASSANTYGPQHFGDGTRLSIL.